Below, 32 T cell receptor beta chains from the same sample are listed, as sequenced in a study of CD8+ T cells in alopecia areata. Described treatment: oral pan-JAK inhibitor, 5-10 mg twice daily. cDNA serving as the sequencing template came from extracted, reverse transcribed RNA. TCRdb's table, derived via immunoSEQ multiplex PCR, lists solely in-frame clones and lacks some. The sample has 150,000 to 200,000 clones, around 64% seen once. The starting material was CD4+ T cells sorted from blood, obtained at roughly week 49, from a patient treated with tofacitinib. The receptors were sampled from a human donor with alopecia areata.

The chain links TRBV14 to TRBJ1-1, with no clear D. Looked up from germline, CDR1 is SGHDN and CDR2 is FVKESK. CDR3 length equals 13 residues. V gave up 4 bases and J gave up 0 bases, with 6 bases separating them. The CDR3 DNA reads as TGTGCCAGCAGCCCCCAATTGAACACTGAAGCTTTCTTT. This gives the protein CASSPQLNTEAFF. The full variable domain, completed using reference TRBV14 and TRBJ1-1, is EAGVTQFPSHSVIEKGQTVTLRCDPISGHDNLYWYRRVMGKEIKFLLHFVKESKQDESGMPNNRFLAERTGGTYSTLKVQPAELEDSGVYFCASSPQLNTEAFFGQGTRLTVV.

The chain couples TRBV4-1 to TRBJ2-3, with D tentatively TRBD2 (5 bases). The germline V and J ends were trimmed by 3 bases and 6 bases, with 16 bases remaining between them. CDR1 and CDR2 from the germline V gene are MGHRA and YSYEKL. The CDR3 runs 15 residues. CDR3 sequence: CASSQGQNPGDTQYF. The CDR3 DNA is TGCGCCAGCAGCCAGGGTCAAAATCCGGGGGATACGCAGTATTTT.

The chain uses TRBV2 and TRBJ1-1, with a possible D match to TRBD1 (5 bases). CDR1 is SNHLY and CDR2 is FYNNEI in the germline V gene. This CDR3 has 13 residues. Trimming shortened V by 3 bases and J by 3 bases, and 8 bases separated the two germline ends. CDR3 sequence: CASSDRADTEAFF. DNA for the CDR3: TGTGCCAGCAGTGACAGGGCCGACACTGAAGCTTTCTTT.

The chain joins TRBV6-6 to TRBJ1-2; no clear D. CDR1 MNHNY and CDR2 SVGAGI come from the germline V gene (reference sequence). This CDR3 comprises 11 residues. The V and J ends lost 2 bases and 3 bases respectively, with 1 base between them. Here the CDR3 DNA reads TGTGCCAGCAGTTACGACTATGGCTACACCTTC. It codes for CASSYDYGYTF.

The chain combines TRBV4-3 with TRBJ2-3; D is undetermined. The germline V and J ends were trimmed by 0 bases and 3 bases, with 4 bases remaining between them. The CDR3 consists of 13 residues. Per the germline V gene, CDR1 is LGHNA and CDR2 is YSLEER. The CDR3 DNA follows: TGCGCCAGCAGCCAAGATGGGACAGATACGCAGTATTTT. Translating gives CASSQDGTDTQYF.

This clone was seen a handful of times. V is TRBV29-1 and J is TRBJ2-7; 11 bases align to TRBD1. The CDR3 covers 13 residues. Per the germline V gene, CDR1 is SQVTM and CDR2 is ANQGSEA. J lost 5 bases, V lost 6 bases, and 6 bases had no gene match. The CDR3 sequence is CSVLGQGAHEQYF. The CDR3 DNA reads TGCAGCGTCCTCGGACAGGGGGCCCACGAGCAGTACTTC.

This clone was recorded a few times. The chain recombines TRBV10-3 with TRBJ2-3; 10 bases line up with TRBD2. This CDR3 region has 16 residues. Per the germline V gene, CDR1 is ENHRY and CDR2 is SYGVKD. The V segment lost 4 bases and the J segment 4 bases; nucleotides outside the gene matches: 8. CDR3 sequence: CAISGLELAGPDTQYF. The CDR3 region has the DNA TGTGCCATCAGTGGACTTGAACTAGCGGGGCCAGATACGCAGTATTTT.

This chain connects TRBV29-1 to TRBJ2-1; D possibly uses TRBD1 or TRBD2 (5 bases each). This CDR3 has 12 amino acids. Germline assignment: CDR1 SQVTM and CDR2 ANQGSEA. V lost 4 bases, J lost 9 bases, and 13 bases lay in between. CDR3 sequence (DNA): TGCAGCGTTGTAGAGGGGCTGGGTGAGCAGTTCTTC. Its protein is CSVVEGLGEQFF.

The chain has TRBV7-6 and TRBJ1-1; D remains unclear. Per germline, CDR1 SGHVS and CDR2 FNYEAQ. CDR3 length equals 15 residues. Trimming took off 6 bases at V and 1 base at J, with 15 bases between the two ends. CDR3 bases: TGTGCCAGCAGAAAAGGAAGGGAAAAGAACACTGAAGCTTTCTTT. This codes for CASRKGREKNTEAFF.

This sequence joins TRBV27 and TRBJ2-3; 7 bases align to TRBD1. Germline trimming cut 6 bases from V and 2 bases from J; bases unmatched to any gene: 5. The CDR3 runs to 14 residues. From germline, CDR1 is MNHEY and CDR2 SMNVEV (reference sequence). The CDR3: CASSPDRSTDTQYF. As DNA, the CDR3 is TGTGCCAGCAGCCCGGACAGGTCCACAGATACGCAGTATTTT.

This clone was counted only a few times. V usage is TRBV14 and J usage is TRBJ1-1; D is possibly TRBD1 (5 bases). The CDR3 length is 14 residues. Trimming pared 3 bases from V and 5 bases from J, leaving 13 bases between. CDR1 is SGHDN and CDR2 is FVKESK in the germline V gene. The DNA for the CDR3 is TGTGCCAGCAGCCATTGGGACTGGAGTACTGAAGCTTTCTTT. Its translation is CASSHWDWSTEAFF. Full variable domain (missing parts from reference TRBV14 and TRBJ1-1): EAGVTQFPSHSVIEKGQTVTLRCDPISGHDNLYWYRRVMGKEIKFLLHFVKESKQDESGMPNNRFLAERTGGTYSTLKVQPAELEDSGVYFCASSHWDWSTEAFFGQGTRLTVV.

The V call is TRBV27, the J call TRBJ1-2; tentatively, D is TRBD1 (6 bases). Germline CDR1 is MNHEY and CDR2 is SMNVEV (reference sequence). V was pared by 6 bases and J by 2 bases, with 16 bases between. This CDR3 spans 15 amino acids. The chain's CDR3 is CASSLGTPVNYGYTF. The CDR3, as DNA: TGTGCCAGCAGCCTAGGGACACCGGTGAACTATGGCTACACCTTC.

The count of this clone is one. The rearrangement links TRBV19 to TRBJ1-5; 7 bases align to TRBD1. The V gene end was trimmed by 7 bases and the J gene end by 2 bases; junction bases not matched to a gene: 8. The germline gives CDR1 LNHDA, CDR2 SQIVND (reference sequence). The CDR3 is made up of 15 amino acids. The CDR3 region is CASTTTGTGNQPQHF. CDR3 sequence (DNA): TGTGCCAGTACTACGACAGGGACGGGCAATCAGCCCCAGCATTTT.

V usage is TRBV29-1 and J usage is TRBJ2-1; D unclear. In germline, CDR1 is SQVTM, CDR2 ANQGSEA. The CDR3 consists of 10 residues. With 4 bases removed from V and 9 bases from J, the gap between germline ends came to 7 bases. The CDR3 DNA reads TGCAGCGTTGGGTATACTGAGCAGTTCTTC. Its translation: CSVGYTEQFF.

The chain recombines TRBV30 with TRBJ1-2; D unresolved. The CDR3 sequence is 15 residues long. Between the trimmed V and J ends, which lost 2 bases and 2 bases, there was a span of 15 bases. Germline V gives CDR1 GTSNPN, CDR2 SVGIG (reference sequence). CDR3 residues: CAWSPQRAANYGYTF. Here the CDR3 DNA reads TGTGCCTGGAGTCCCCAAAGAGCAGCCAACTATGGCTACACCTTC.

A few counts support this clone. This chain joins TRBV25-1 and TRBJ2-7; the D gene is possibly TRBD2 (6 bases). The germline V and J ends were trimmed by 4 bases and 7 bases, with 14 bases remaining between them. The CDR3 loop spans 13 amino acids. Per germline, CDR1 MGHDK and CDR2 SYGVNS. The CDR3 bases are TGTGCCAGCAGTGGAGTCGGGGGTTGGGAGCAGTACTTC. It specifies CASSGVGGWEQYF.

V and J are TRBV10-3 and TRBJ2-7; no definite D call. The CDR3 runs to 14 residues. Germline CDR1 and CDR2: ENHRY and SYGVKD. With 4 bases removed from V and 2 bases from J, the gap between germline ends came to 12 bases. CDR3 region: CAISGVGVTYEQYF. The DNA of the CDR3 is TGTGCCATCAGTGGGGTCGGCGTGACCTACGAGCAGTACTTC.

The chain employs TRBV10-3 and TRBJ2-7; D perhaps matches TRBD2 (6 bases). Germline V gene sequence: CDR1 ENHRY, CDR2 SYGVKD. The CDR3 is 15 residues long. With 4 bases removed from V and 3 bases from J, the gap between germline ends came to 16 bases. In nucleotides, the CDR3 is TGTGCCATCAGTGGGACTACCAGGTCCGGCTACGAGCAGTACTTC. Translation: CAISGTTRSGYEQYF.

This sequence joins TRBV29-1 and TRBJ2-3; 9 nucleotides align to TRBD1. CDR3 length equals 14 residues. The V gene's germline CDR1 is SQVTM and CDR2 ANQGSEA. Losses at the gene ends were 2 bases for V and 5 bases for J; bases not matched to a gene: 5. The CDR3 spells CSVETGQGLDTQYF. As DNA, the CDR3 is TGCAGCGTTGAAACGGGACAGGGCTTAGATACGCAGTATTTT.

The CDR3 DNA follows: TGCAGCGTTGTACAGCCGAATGAAAAACTGTTTTTT. Translated: CSVVQPNEKLFF. The chain employs TRBV29-1 and TRBJ1-4; D uncertain. Germline V gives CDR1 SQVTM, CDR2 ANQGSEA. There are 12 residues in the CDR3. V gave up 4 bases and J gave up 5 bases, with 8 bases separating them. Based on the CDR3 plus reference TRBV29-1 and TRBJ1-4, the full variable domain is SAVISQKPSRDICQRGTSLTIQCQVDSQVTMMFWYRQQPGQSLTLIATANQGSEATYESGFVIDKFPISRPNLTFSTLTVSNMSPEDSSIYLCSVVQPNEKLFFGSGTQLSVL.

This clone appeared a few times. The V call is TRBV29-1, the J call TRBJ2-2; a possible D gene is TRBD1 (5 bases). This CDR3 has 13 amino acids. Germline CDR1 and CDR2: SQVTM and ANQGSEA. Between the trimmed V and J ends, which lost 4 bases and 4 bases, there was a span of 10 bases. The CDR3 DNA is TGCAGCGTTGTGGGGCACCGCACCGGGGAGCTGTTTTTT. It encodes CSVVGHRTGELFF.

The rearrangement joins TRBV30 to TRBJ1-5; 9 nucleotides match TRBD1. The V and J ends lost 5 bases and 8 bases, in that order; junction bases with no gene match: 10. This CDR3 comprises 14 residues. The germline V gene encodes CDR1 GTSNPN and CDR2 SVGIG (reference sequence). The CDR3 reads CAWAPGQGGEPQHF. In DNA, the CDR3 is TGTGCCTGGGCCCCGGGACAGGGCGGAGAGCCCCAGCATTTT.

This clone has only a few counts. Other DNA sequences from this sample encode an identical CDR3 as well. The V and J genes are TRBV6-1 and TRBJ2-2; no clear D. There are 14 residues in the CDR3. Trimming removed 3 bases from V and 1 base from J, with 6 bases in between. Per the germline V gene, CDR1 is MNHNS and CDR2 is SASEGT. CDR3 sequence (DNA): TGTGCCAGCAGTGAGTCAGGGAACACCGGGGAGCTGTTTTTT. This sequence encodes CASSESGNTGELFF.

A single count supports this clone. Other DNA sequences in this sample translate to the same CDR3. The CDR3 DNA sequence: TGTGCCAGCAGCTTAGACAGCTATGGCTACACCTTC. It yields the protein CASSLDSYGYTF. The chain has TRBV7-9 and TRBJ1-2; D is unclear. V was trimmed by 1 base and J by 4 bases, leaving 4 bases between them. The CDR3 has 12 residues. The V gene's germline CDR1 is SEHNR and CDR2 FQNEAQ (reference sequence).

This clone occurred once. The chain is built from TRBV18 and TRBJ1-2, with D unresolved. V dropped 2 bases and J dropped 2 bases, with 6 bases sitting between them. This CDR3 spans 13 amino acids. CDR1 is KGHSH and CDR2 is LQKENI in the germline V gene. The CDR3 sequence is CASSPAENYGYTF. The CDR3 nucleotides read TGTGCCAGCTCACCAGCAGAAAACTATGGCTACACCTTC. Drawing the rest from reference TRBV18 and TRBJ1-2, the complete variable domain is NAGVMQNPRHLVRRRGQEARLRCSPMKGHSHVYWYRQLPEEGLKFMVYLQKENIIDESGMPKERFSAEFPKEGPSILRIQQVVRGDSAAYFCASSPAENYGYTFGSGTRLTVV.

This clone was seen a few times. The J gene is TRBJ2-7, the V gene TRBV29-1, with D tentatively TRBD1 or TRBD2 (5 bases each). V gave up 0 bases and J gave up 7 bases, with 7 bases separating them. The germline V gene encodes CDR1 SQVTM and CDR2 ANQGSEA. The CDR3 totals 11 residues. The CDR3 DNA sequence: TGCAGCGTTGAAGAAGGGGAGGAGCAGTACTTC. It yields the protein CSVEEGEEQYF.

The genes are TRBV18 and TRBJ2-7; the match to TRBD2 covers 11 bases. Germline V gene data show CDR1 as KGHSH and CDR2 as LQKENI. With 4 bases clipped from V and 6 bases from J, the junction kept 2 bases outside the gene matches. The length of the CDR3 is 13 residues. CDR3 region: CASSLGTSGEQYF. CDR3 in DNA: TGTGCCAGCTCACTGGGGACTAGCGGCGAGCAGTACTTC. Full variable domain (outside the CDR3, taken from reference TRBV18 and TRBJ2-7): NAGVMQNPRHLVRRRGQEARLRCSPMKGHSHVYWYRQLPEEGLKFMVYLQKENIIDESGMPKERFSAEFPKEGPSILRIQQVVRGDSAAYFCASSLGTSGEQYFGPGTRLTVT.

This chain's CDR3 is CASSPPTNYGYTF. The CDR3 coding sequence is TGTGCCAGCAGCCCGCCAACTAACTATGGCTACACCTTC. The chain carries TRBV2 and TRBJ1-2, with D unresolved. The CDR3 length is 13 residues. V shed 6 bases and J shed 0 bases, with 8 bases lying between them. Germline-derived CDR1 and CDR2 are SNHLY and FYNNEI. Full variable domain (outside the CDR3, taken from reference TRBV2 and TRBJ1-2): EPEVTQTPSHQVTQMGQEVILRCVPISNHLYFYWYRQILGQKVEFLVSFYNNEISEKSEIFDDQFSVERPDGSNFTLKIRSTKLEDSAMYFCASSPPTNYGYTFGSGTRLTVV.

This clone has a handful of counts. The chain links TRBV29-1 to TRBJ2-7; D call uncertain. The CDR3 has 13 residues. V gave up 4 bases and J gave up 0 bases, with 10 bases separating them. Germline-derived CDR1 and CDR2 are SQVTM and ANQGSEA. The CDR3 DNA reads TGCAGCGTTGGTACGGTATACTCCTACGAGCAGTACTTC. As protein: CSVGTVYSYEQYF.

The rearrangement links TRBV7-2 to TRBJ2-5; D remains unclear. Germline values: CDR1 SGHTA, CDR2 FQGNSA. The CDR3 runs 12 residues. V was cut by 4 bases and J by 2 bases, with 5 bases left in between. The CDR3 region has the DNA TGTGCCAGCAGCTCTCTACAAGAGACCCAGTACTTC. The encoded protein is CASSSLQETQYF.

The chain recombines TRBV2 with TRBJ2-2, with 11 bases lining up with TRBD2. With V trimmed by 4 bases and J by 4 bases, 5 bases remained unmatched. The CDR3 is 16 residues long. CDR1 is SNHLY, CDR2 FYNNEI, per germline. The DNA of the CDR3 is TGTGCCAGCAGTGCCCCTAGCGGGGGGACCACCGGGGAGCTGTTTTTT. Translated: CASSAPSGGTTGELFF.

The DNA of the CDR3 is TGTGCCAGCAGTAACACTGAAGCTTTCTTT. Translation gives CASSNTEAFF. The chain combines TRBV6-6 with TRBJ1-1, with D hard to call. The CDR3 has 10 residues. Germline values: CDR1 MNHNY, CDR2 SVGAGI (reference sequence). V was shortened by 5 bases and J by 2 bases, with 0 bases between the two germline ends.